This TCR beta chain was sequenced in a study of shared clonotypes between healthy human individuals. The authors divided CD4+ cells into CD45RA+ naive and CD45RA-negative memory subsets. Germline values: CDR1 SGHRS, CDR2 YFSETQ. CDR3 size: 15 residues. J was trimmed by 2 bases and V by 2 bases; bases with no gene match: 1. Comment on this clone: The antigen is not known.

Study outcomes and limitations: It was expected that sequencing depth would affect clonotype sharing among donors. Several donors showed sharing of 4.5% to 6% of naive CD4 clonotypes.

The authors ran the assay at deep level. Here immunoSEQ multiplex PCR was the method, and the copy in TCRdb shows in-frame clones only, minus some. The sample includes 1,500,000 or so clones, roughly 97% of them seen just once. The genes are TRBV5-1 and TRBJ2-6; 7 bases fit TRBD2. Sequenced material: naive CD4+ T cells sorted from blood. Noted subset: CD45RA+ positively selected. The clonotype comes from a man aged 25 to 45 in good health. In nucleotides, the CDR3 is TGCGCCAGCAGCTTCCGGGAGGCTGGGGCCAACGTCCTGACTTTC. It yields the protein CASSFREAGANVLTF.